This T cell receptor beta chain is from a study of T-cell reconstitution after alpha-beta-depleted transplantation in children. Losses at the gene ends were 0 bases for V and 1 base for J; bases not matched to a gene: 2. Germline CDR1 DFQATT, CDR2 SNEGSKA (reference sequence). CDR3 length equals 14 residues. This clonotype was counted ten times or more. A TCRbeta library incorporating unique molecular identifiers was prepared. MiXCR, applied by TCRdb to the PCR reads, yields one record per CDR3 protein. The sample includes approximately 590,000 distinct CDR3 sequences, roughly a tenth of them seen just once.

The source of this sequence is a human donor who donated a stem cell graft to a child with acute myeloid leukemia. The specimen was PBMCs from the stem cell graft donor, collected from the stem cell graft. V gene TRBV20-1 combines with J gene TRBJ2-5; TRBD1 aligns across 7 bases. The CDR3 loop reads CSARDGQAQETQYF. DNA of the CDR3: TGCAGTGCTAGAGACGGACAGGCCCAAGAGACCCAGTACTTC.